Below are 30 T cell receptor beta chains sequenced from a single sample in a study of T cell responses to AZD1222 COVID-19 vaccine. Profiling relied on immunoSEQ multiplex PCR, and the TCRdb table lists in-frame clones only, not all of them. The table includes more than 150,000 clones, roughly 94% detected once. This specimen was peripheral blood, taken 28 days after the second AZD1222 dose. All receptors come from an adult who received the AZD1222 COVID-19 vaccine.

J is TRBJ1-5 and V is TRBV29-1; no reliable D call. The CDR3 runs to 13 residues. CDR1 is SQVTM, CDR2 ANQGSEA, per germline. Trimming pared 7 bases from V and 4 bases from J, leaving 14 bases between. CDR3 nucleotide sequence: TGCAGCGCGTCCCCCAGCCCGAATCAGCCCCAGCATTTT. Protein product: CSASPSPNQPQHF.

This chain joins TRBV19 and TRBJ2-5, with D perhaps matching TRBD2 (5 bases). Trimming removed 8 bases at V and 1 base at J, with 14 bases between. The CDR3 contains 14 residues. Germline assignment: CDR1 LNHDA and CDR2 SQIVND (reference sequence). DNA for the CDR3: TGTGCCAGTTCCGGACTCACCCGCCAAGAGACCCAGTACTTC. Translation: CASSGLTRQETQYF.

The CDR3 DNA sequence: TGTGCCAGCTCGCCTCTTCAAGGCTCTCGTGGCTACACCTTC. This encodes CASSPLQGSRGYTF. The chain couples TRBV3-1 (or the pseudogene TRBV3-2) to TRBJ1-2; D call uncertain. This CDR3 has 14 residues. Germline CDR1 and CDR2: LGHDT and YNNKEL (reference sequence). V lost 8 bases and J 7 bases, leaving 20 bases between the germline ends.

The CDR3 is CASKGQPNTEAFF. CDR3 in DNA: TGTGCCAGCAAGGGGCAGCCAAACACTGAAGCTTTCTTT. This chain connects TRBV13 to TRBJ1-1; TRBD1 is a possible D gene (5 bases). Germline V gene data show CDR1 as PRHDT and CDR2 as FYEKMQ (reference sequence). The CDR3 loop spans 13 amino acids. V lost 7 bases, J lost 2 bases, and 11 bases lay in between. The full variable domain, with the rest looked up from reference TRBV13 and TRBJ1-1, is AAGVIQSPRHLIKEKRETATLKCYPIPRHDTVYWYQQGPGQDPQFLISFYEKMQSDKGSIPDRFSAQQFSDYHSELNMSSLELGDSALYFCASKGQPNTEAFFGQGTRLTVV.

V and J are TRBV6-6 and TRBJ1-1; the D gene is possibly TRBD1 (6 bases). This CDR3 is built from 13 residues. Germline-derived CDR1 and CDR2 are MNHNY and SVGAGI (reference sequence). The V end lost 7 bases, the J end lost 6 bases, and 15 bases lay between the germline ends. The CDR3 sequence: CASTDRTVSEAFF. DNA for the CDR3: TGTGCCAGCACCGACCGGACAGTCTCTGAAGCTTTCTTT.

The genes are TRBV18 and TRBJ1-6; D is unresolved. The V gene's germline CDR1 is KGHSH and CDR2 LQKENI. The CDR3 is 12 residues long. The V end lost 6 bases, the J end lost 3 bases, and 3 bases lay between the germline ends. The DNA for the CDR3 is TGTGCCAGCTCGCGCTATAATTCACCCCTCCACTTT. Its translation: CASSRYNSPLHF.

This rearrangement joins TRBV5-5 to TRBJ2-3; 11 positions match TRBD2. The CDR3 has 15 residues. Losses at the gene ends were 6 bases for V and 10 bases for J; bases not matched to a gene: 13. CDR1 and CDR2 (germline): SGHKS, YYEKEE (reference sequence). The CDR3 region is CASISGGTSGGPQYF. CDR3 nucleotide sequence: TGTGCCAGCATATCCGGGGGGACTAGCGGAGGACCGCAGTATTTT.

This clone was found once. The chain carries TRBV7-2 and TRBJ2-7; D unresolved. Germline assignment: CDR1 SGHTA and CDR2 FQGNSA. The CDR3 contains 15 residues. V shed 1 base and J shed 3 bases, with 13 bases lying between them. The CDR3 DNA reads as TGTGCCAGCAGCTTAGGAATACGGCAGATCTACGAGCAGTACTTC. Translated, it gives CASSLGIRQIYEQYF.

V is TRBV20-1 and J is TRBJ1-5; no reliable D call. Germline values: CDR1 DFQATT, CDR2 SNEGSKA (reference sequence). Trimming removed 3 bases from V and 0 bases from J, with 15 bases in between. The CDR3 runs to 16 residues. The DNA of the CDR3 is TGCAGTGCTAGTATTACAGCCCGTAGTAGCAATCAGCCCCAGCATTTT. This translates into CSASITARSSNQPQHF.

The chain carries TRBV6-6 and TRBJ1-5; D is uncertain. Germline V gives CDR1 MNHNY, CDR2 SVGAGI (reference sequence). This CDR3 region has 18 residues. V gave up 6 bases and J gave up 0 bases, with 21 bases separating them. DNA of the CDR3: TGTGCCAGCAGCCGACTTCTACCACTCTACGATAGCAATCAGCCCCAGCATTTT. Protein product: CASSRLLPLYDSNQPQHF.

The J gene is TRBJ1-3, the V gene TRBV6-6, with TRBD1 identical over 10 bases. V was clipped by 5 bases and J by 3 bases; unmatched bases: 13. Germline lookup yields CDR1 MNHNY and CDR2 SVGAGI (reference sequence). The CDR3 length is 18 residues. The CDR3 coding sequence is TGTGCCAGCAGTCGGACAGACGGGACAGGGGCTCGTGGAAACACCATATATTTT. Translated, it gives CASSRTDGTGARGNTIYF.

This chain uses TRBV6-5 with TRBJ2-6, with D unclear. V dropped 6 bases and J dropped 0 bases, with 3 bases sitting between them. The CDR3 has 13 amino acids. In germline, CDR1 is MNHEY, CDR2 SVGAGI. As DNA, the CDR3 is TGTGCCAGCAGACCCTCTGGGGCCAACGTCCTGACTTTC. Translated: CASRPSGANVLTF.

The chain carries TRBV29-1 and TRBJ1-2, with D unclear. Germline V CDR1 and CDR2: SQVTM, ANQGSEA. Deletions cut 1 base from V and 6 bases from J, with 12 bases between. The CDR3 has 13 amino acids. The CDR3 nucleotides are TGCAGCGTTGAAGTGTGGTCGCAGAATGGCTACACCTTC. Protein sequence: CSVEVWSQNGYTF.

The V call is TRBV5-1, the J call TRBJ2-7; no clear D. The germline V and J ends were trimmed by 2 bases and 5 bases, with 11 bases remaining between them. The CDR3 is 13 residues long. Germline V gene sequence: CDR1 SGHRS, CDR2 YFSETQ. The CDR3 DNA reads TGCGCCAGCAGCTTCGATTCCGGAGACGAGCAGTACTTC. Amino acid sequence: CASSFDSGDEQYF.

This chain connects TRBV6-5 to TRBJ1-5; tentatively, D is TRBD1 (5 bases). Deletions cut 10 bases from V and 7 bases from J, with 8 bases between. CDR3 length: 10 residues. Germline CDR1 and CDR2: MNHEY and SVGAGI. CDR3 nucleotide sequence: TGTGCCATCGAGGGGCAGCCCCAGCATTTT. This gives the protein CAIEGQPQHF.

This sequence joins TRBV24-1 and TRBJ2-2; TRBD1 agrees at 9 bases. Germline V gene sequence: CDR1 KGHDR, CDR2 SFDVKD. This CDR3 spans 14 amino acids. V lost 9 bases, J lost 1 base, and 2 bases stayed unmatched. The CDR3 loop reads CATRGQGNTGELFF. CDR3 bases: TGTGCCACCCGGGGACAGGGGAACACCGGGGAGCTGTTTTTT.

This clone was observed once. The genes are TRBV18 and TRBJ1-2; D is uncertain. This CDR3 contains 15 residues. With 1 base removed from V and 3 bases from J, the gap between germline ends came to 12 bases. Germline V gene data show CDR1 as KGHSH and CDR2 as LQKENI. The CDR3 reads CASSPLSSPDYGYTF. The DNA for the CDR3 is TGTGCCAGCTCACCACTTTCCAGCCCTGACTATGGCTACACCTTC.

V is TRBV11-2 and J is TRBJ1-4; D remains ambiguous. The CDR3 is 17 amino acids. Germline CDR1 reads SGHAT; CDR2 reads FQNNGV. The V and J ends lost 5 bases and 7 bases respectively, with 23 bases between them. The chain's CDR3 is CASSRLNNPLPGEKLFF. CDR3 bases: TGTGCCAGCAGCCGACTGAATAATCCATTGCCGGGTGAAAAACTGTTTTTT.

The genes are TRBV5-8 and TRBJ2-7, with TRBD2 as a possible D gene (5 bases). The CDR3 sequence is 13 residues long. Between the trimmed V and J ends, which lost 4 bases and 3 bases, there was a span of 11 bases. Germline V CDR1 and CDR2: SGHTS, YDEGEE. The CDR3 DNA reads TGTGCCAGCAGCCTGGAGCGGATCTACGAGCAGTACTTC. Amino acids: CASSLERIYEQYF.

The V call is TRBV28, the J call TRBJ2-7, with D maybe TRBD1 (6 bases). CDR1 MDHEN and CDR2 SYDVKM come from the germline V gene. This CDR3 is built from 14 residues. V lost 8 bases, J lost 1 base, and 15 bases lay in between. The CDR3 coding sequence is TGTGCCAGCCGTGCTGGGGGCGCTTCCTACGAGCAGTACTTC. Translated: CASRAGGASYEQYF.

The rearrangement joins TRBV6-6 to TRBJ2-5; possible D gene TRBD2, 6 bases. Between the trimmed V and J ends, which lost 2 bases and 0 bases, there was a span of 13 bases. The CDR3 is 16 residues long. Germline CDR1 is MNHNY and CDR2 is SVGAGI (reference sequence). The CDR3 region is CASSYRGGMYQETQYF. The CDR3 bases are TGTGCCAGCAGTTACCGTGGGGGGATGTACCAAGAGACCCAGTACTTC.

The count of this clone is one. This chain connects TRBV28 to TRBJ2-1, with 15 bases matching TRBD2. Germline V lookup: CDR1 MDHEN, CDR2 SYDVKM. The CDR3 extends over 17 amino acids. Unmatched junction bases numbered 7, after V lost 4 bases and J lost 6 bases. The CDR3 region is CASSYRTSGRAGNEQFF. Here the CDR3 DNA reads TGTGCCAGCAGTTACAGGACTAGCGGGAGGGCCGGCAATGAGCAGTTCTTC.

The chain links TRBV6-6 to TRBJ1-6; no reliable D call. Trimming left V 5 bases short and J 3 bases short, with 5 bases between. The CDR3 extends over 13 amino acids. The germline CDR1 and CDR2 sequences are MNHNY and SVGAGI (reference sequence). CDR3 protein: CASSDVYNSPLHF. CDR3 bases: TGTGCCAGCAGTGATGTCTATAATTCACCCCTCCACTTT.

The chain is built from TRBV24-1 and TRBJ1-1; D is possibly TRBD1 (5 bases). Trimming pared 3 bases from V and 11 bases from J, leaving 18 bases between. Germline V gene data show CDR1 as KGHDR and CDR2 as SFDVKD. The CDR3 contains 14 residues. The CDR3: CATSDPSVPGAAFF. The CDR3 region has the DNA TGTGCCACCAGTGATCCTTCGGTCCCCGGGGCTGCTTTCTTT.

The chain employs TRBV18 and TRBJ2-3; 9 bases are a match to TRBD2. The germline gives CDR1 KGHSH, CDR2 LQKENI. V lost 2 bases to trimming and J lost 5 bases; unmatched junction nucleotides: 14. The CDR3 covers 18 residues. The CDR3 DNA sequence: TGTGCCAGCTCACCAGTTTTGGGAGGTAGCGGGAGCCTAGATACGCAGTATTTT. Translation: CASSPVLGGSGSLDTQYF.

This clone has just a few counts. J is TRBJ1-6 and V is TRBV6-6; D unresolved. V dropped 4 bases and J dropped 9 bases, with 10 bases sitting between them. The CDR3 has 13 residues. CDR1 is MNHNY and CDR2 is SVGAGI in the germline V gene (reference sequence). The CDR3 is CASSSDRASPLHF. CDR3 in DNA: TGTGCCAGCAGTTCCGACCGGGCTTCACCCCTCCACTTT.

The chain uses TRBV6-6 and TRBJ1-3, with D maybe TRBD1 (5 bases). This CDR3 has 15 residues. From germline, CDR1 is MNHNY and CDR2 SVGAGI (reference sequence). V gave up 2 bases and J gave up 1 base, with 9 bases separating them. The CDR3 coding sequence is TGTGCCAGCAGTTACCGCGGGGGGTCTGGAAACACCATATATTTT. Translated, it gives CASSYRGGSGNTIYF.

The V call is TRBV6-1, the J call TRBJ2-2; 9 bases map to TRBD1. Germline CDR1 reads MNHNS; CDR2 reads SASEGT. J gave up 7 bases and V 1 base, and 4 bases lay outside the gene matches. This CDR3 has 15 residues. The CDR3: CASSEEQGAVGELFF. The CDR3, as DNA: TGTGCCAGCAGTGAAGAACAGGGGGCTGTCGGGGAGCTGTTTTTT.

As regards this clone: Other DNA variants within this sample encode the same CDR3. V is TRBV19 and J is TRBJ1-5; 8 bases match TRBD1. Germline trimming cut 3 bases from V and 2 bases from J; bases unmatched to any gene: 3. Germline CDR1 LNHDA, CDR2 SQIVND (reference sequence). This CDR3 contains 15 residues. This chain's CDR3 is CASSIGQGGNQPQHF. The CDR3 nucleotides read TGTGCCAGTAGTATCGGACAGGGTGGCAATCAGCCCCAGCATTTT.

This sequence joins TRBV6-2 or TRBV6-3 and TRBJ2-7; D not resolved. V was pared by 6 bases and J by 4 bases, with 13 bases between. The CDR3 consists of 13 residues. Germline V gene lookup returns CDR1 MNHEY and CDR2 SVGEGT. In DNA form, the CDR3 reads TGTGCCAGCAGCAGACTGGAGAGGTACGAGCAGTACTTC. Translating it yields CASSRLERYEQYF.